One sample yielded the 16 T cell receptor beta chains listed below, sequenced in a study of beta chain features in type 1 diabetes. The study reverse transcribed the entire isolated RNA, so it sequenced expressed TCRB transcripts. Assay: immunoSEQ multiplex PCR; the TCRdb copy retains only in-frame clones and omits some. The repertoire holds 240,000 or so clones, with 27% as singletons. Sequencing used central memory CD4+ T cells from blood. Receptors were obtained from a man in his thirties or forties in good health.

V gene TRBV5-6 combines with J gene TRBJ2-3, with a tentative D call TRBD1 (6 bases). V was pared by 3 bases and J by 0 bases, with 14 bases between. The CDR3 extends over 16 amino acids. Germline V gene lookup returns CDR1 SGHDT and CDR2 YYEEEE. CDR3 nucleotides: TGTGCCAGCAGCTCGAGGGGGACCTCTAGCACAGATACGCAGTATTTT. Translation gives CASSSRGTSSTDTQYF. The variable domain in full, with the rest retrieved from reference TRBV5-6 and TRBJ2-3, is DAGVTQSPTHLIKTRGQQVTLRCSPKSGHDTVSWYQQALGQGPQFIFQYYEEEERQRGNFPDRFSGHQFPNYSSELNVNALLLGDSALYLCASSSRGTSSTDTQYFGPGTRLTVL.

Concerning this clone: In the same sample, other DNA sequences code for this CDR3. The chain links TRBV11-2 to TRBJ2-7; D possibly corresponds to TRBD2 (6 bases). Germline V gene sequence: CDR1 SGHAT, CDR2 FQNNGV. CDR3 length: 13 residues. V was clipped by 0 bases and J by 6 bases, with 9 bases between them. For the CDR3, the DNA is TGTGCCAGCAGCTTAGATCGGGGGTCCGAGCAGTACTTC. It yields the protein CASSLDRGSEQYF.

The chain uses TRBV20-1 and TRBJ2-5; D is possibly TRBD2 (6 bases). The V gene lost 5 bases and the J gene lost 9 bases, with 13 bases spanning the gap. Germline V lookup: CDR1 DFQATT, CDR2 SNEGSKA (reference sequence). The CDR3 totals 11 residues. As DNA, the CDR3 is TGCAGTGCTCTCGGAAGGGAGGCCCAGTACTTC. It specifies CSALGREAQYF.

This clone occurred a few times. The V and J genes are TRBV2 and TRBJ2-1; 13 nucleotides match TRBD2. The CDR3 is 16 residues long. Germline V lookup: CDR1 SNHLY, CDR2 FYNNEI. Trimming removed 5 bases from V and 6 bases from J; junction bases left unmatched: 7. Here the CDR3 DNA reads TGTGCCAGCAGTTTCACTAGCGGGAGGGCCGGCAATGAGCAGTTCTTC. It translates to CASSFTSGRAGNEQFF.

V gene TRBV13 combines with J gene TRBJ2-5; D may be TRBD1 or TRBD2 (5 bases each). V was cut by 5 bases and J by 0 bases, with 16 bases left in between. The CDR3 runs 16 residues. Germline assignment: CDR1 PRHDT and CDR2 FYEKMQ (reference sequence). CDR3 amino acids: CASSPRDGSYQETQYF. The CDR3 DNA follows: TGTGCCAGCAGCCCTAGGGACGGCTCGTACCAAGAGACCCAGTACTTC.

This clone has a handful of counts. This sequence joins TRBV28 and TRBJ2-7, with 7 bases matching TRBD1. CDR3 size: 13 residues. Trimming removed 7 bases from V and 6 bases from J; junction bases left unmatched: 9. CDR1 MDHEN and CDR2 SYDVKM come from the germline V gene. The DNA of the CDR3 is TGTGCCAGCAAAGGACAGGTCCCCCTCGAGCAGTACTTC. Its translation is CASKGQVPLEQYF.

This clone was counted only a few times. The chain uses TRBV28 and TRBJ2-1; 13 nucleotides agree with TRBD2. Losses at the gene ends were 6 bases for V and 7 bases for J; bases not matched to a gene: 9. The CDR3 runs 16 residues. Germline V gene sequence: CDR1 MDHEN, CDR2 SYDVKM. This CDR3 is CASRQGLAGVRNEQFF. In DNA form, the CDR3 reads TGTGCCAGCAGGCAAGGACTAGCGGGAGTACGGAATGAGCAGTTCTTC.

This rearrangement joins TRBV4-2 to TRBJ2-3; D is perhaps TRBD2 (6 bases). From germline, CDR1 is LGHNA and CDR2 YNFKEQ. The germline V and J ends were trimmed by 1 base and 0 bases, with 11 bases remaining between them. This CDR3 contains 16 residues. Here the CDR3 reads CASSQVSGGSTDTQYF. Written as DNA, the CDR3 is TGTGCCAGCAGCCAAGTTAGCGGAGGTAGCACAGATACGCAGTATTTT.

The chain joins TRBV27 to TRBJ2-6; D not certain. The V and J ends lost 6 bases and 0 bases respectively, with 6 bases between them. CDR1 is MNHEY and CDR2 is SMNVEV in the germline V gene (reference sequence). The CDR3 contains 14 residues. The CDR3 DNA reads as TGTGCCAGCAGGCGGTCCTCTGGGGCCAACGTCCTGACTTTC. Protein product: CASRRSSGANVLTF. Supplemented by reference TRBV27 and TRBJ2-6, the full variable domain reads EAQVTQNPRYLITVTGKKLTVTCSQNMNHEYMSWYRQDPGLGLRQIYYSMNVEVTDKGDVPEGYKVSRKEKRNFPLILESPSPNQTSLYFCASRRSSGANVLTFGAGSRLTVL.

This clone was seen only a few times. This chain connects TRBV30 to TRBJ1-5, with D tentatively TRBD1 (5 bases). This CDR3 is 13 amino acids long. V lost 3 bases and J 7 bases, leaving 13 bases between the germline ends. The germline CDR1 and CDR2 sequences are GTSNPN and SVGIG (reference sequence). CDR3: CAWSTDQGQPQHF. The CDR3 DNA sequence: TGTGCCTGGAGCACGGACCAGGGACAGCCCCAGCATTTT.

This clone has a handful of counts. The rearrangement links TRBV28 to TRBJ2-3; 10 nucleotides agree with TRBD2. Unmatched junction bases numbered 1, after V lost 7 bases and J lost 3 bases. The CDR3 has 13 amino acids. Germline V lookup: CDR1 MDHEN, CDR2 SYDVKM. CDR3 sequence reads: CASTSGRTDTQYF. DNA of the CDR3: TGTGCCAGCACTAGCGGGAGAACAGATACGCAGTATTTT. The full variable domain, its missing parts supplied by reference TRBV28 and TRBJ2-3, is DVKVTQSSRYLVKRTGEKVFLECVQDMDHENMFWYRQDPGLGLRLIYFSYDVKMKEKGDIPEGYSVSREKKERFSLILESASTNQTSMYLCASTSGRTDTQYFGPGTRLTVL.

The chain is built from TRBV7-9 and TRBJ2-7; 10 positions agree with TRBD2. The CDR3 contains 15 residues. Trimming took 10 bases from V and 3 from J; bases not matched to a gene: 12. Germline loops: CDR1 SEHNR, CDR2 FQNEAQ (reference sequence). CDR3 DNA sequence: TGTGCCAAGTTGGGCGCTAGCGGGAGAATCTACGAGCAGTACTTC. It encodes CAKLGASGRIYEQYF.

This clone was recorded a few times. The V gene is TRBV11-2, the J gene TRBJ2-7; D gene uncertain. The CDR3 loop spans 15 amino acids. Germline V gene sequence: CDR1 SGHAT, CDR2 FQNNGV. V shed 0 bases and J shed 3 bases, with 12 bases lying between them. The chain's CDR3 is CASSLDLGYNYEQYF. The CDR3 DNA is TGTGCCAGCAGCTTAGATCTAGGGTACAACTACGAGCAGTACTTC.

The chain joins TRBV11-2 to TRBJ2-7; tentatively, D is TRBD2 (5 bases). The V and J ends lost 3 bases and 8 bases respectively, with 8 bases between them. Germline V gives CDR1 SGHAT, CDR2 FQNNGV. This CDR3 contains 11 residues. This chain's CDR3 is CASSLGSQQYF. The CDR3, as DNA: TGTGCCAGCAGCTTGGGGAGCCAGCAGTACTTC. The entire variable domain, with the rest obtained from reference TRBV11-2 and TRBJ2-7, is as follows: EAGVAQSPRYKIIEKRQSVAFWCNPISGHATLYWYQQILGQGPKLLIQFQNNGVVDDSQLPKDRFSAERLKGVDSTLKIQPAKLEDSAVYLCASSLGSQQYFGPGTRLTVT.

Only a few counts were recorded for this clone. The chain employs TRBV29-1 and TRBJ1-5; TRBD1 matches 9 bases. The V segment lost 6 bases and the J segment 7 bases; nucleotides outside the gene matches: 7. Germline values: CDR1 SQVTM, CDR2 ANQGSEA. The CDR3 has 13 amino acids. The CDR3: CSVTGTGSQPQHF. The CDR3, as DNA: TGCAGCGTAACGGGGACAGGGTCCCAGCCCCAGCATTTT.

The CDR3 bases are TGTGCCTGCCCGGGACACTCCTCTGGAAACACCATATATTTT. This sequence encodes CACPGHSSGNTIYF. The chain carries TRBV30 and TRBJ1-3; D is perhaps TRBD1 (6 bases). The CDR3 is 14 residues long. Germline V gives CDR1 GTSNPN, CDR2 SVGIG (reference sequence). V was trimmed by 6 bases and J by 0 bases, leaving 12 bases between them.